This T cell receptor (beta chain) was observed in a study of OX40 agonist ivuxolimab in advanced cancers. Study-level results: No determination was made of the antigen specificity of the expanded peripheral T cells.

Regarding this clone: Antigen: not known.

Some clones are missing from TCRdb's copy, which holds only in-frame ones; the method was immunoSEQ multiplex PCR. The sample holds nearly 80,000 clones, approximately 85% seen once. Germline-derived CDR1 and CDR2 are MNHEY and SVGAGI. The V end lost 1 base, the J end lost 6 bases, and 12 bases lay between the germline ends. The CDR3 is made up of 14 amino acids. V usage is TRBV6-5 and J usage is TRBJ1-1, with a possible D match to TRBD1 (5 bases). This receptor was identified in an adult with an advanced solid tumor such as melanoma, head and neck, liver or kidney cancer. The sample was CD4+ or CD8+ T cells sorted from blood, taken in a trial of the OX40 agonist ivuxolimab. In nucleotides, the CDR3 is TGTGCCAGCAGTTACTTGGGGGTGAGGGCTGAAGCTTTCTTT. As protein: CASSYLGVRAEAFF.